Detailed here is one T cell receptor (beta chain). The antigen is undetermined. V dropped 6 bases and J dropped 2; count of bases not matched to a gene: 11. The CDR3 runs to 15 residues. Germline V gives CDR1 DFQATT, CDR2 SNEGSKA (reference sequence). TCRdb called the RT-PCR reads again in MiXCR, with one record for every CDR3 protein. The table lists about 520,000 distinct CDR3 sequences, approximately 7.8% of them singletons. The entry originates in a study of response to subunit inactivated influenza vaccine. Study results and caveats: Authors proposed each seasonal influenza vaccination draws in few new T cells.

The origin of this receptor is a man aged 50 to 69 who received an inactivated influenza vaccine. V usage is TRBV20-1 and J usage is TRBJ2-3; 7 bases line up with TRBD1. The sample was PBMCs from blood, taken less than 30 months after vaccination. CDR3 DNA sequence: TGCAGTGCCATCGACAGGGCAAGGTCCACAGATACGCAGTATTTT. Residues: CSAIDRARSTDTQYF.